This TCR beta chain originates from a study of siplizumab effects on memory and regulatory T cells. Method: immunoSEQ multiplex PCR; TCRdb's copy keeps in-frame clones and lacks some. The sample shows about 100,000 clones, 90% to 95% of them seen only once. CDR1 is SGHRS and CDR2 is YFSETQ in the germline V gene. The CDR3 has 13 residues. V lost 7 bases and J lost 5, with 13 bases in between. The chain carries TRBV5-1 and TRBJ2-1, with D perhaps given as TRBD1 or TRBD2 (5 bases each). Source material: Tregs sorted from blood. The source is a human donor in good health. The CDR3 loop is CASGGPPHNEQFF. CDR3 in DNA: TGCGCCAGCGGGGGTCCCCCCCACAATGAGCAGTTCTTC. Using reference TRBV5-1 and TRBJ2-1 for the parts outside the CDR3, the full variable domain is KAGVTQTPRYLIKTRGQQVTLSCSPISGHRSVSWYQQTPGQGLQFLFEYFSETQRNKGNFPGRFSGRQFSNSRSEMNVSTLELGDSALYLCASGGPPHNEQFFGPGTRLTVL.